A single T cell receptor (beta chain) is shown here with its context. Its antigen remains unidentified. The CDR3 runs to 14 residues. Germline CDR1 reads DFQATT; CDR2 reads SNEGSKA (reference sequence). The V gene lost 6 bases and the J gene lost 8 bases, with 22 bases spanning the gap. The TCR beta CDR3 regions underwent amplification using RNA transcripts as the source. Using the HTBI primer set, a first-round RT-PCR was run on the TCR CDR3. TCRdb called the multiplex PCR reads again in MiXCR, with one record for every CDR3 protein. Of about 550,000 distinct CDR3 sequences in the sample, about a fifth were seen once. The data were obtained in a study of T cells in Graves' hyperthyroidism and ophthalmopathy. About the study: Prior to any treatment, at the point of initial diagnosis, peripheral blood was collected. General study findings and limits: The model predicted ophthalmopathy a median roughly 6.5 months before onset.

Thyroid ultrasound and orbital computed tomography, with clinical symptoms and serum thyroxine and TRAb, informed diagnoses. The sequenced sample was blood. The sequence derives from a man between 18 and 35 years old with Graves' hyperthyroidism. V is TRBV20-1 and J is TRBJ1-2; D gene ambiguous. CDR3 sequence reads: CSAKNSGIPLGYTF. CDR3 coding DNA: TGCAGTGCGAAGAACTCCGGGATACCTTTAGGCTACACCTTC.